Shown below are 9 T cell receptor beta chains from a single sample sequenced in a study of graft-versus-host responses after intestinal transplantation. For these receptors, no antigen is known. TCRdb's table, derived via immunoSEQ multiplex PCR, lists solely in-frame clones and lacks some. The table records roughly 97,000 clones, roughly 87% of them present only once. The material sequenced was unstimulated CD4+ T cells sorted from spleen or lymph node cells, taken before intestinal transplant. Receptors originate from a human donor who received an intestinal transplant.

The chain recombines TRBV21-1 with TRBJ2-2; the table calls TRBD1, which could not be checked here. TRBV21-1 is a documented pseudogene. CDR3 length equals 15 residues. The CDR3 loop reads CASSKEEQAGGELFF. In DNA form, the CDR3 reads TGTGCCAGCAGCAAAGAGGAACAGGCCGGCGGGGAGCTGTTTTTT.

This sequence joins TRBV11-2 and TRBJ2-7; D possibly uses TRBD1 or TRBD2 (5 bases each). This CDR3 spans 15 amino acids. The germline CDR1 and CDR2 sequences are SGHAT and FQNNGV. V lost 4 bases, J lost 2 bases, and 15 bases lay in between. CDR3 amino acids: CASSSTRDPPYEQYF. The CDR3 DNA sequence: TGTGCCAGCAGCTCAACCCGGGACCCACCCTACGAGCAGTACTTC.

This sequence joins TRBV10-3 and TRBJ1-2; the D gene is possibly TRBD1 (5 bases). The CDR3 runs 14 residues. Germline V gene sequence: CDR1 ENHRY, CDR2 SYGVKD. Trimming shortened V by 7 bases and J by 5 bases, and 17 bases separated the two germline ends. In DNA, the CDR3 is TGTGCCATCAATGACCTCGGGGACTCGTATGGCTACACCTTC. It is translated as CAINDLGDSYGYTF.

This chain joins TRBV2 and TRBJ2-5; 7 nucleotides agree with TRBD2. J gave up 3 bases and V 7 bases, and 5 bases lay outside the gene matches. This CDR3 is built from 13 residues. The germline V gene has CDR1 SNHLY and CDR2 FYNNEI. The DNA for the CDR3 is TGTGCCAGCATCTCGGGACTAAAAGAGACCCAGTACTTC. Translated: CASISGLKETQYF.

This chain joins TRBV7-9 and TRBJ2-5; D call uncertain. Germline assignment: CDR1 SEHNR and CDR2 FQNEAQ (reference sequence). V lost 1 base and J 3 bases, leaving 3 bases between the germline ends. This CDR3 is 12 amino acids long. This CDR3 reads CASSLVEETQYF. The CDR3 nucleotides are TGTGCCAGCAGCTTAGTCGAAGAGACCCAGTACTTC.

The CDR3 sequence: CASRGTGLNTGELFF. The CDR3, as DNA: TGTGCCAGCAGGGGGACAGGGCTGAACACCGGGGAGCTGTTTTTT. The chain combines TRBV14 with TRBJ2-2; 9 nucleotides align to TRBD1. Germline trimming cut 6 bases from V and 1 base from J; bases unmatched to any gene: 3. The germline V gene has CDR1 SGHDN and CDR2 FVKESK. The CDR3 contains 15 residues.

This clone was seen a handful of times. This chain joins TRBV2 and TRBJ2-1; D remains ambiguous. The germline V and J ends were trimmed by 3 bases and 1 base, with 7 bases remaining between them. The CDR3 consists of 14 residues. Looked up from germline, CDR1 is SNHLY and CDR2 is FYNNEI. CDR3 nucleotide sequence: TGTGCCAGCAGTGATTGGGGTTCCTACAATGAGCAGTTCTTC. Translated: CASSDWGSYNEQFF.

The count of this clone is one. This chain's CDR3 is CASSITGNTEAFF. Here the CDR3 DNA reads TGTGCCAGTAGTATAACGGGAAACACTGAAGCTTTCTTT. The V gene is TRBV19, the J gene TRBJ1-1, with D uncertain. Trimming shortened V by 2 bases and J by 2 bases, and 6 bases separated the two germline ends. CDR1 is LNHDA, CDR2 SQIVND, per germline (reference sequence). The CDR3 length is 13 residues.

The count of this clone is one. V usage is TRBV5-1 and J usage is TRBJ2-7; no firm D call. In germline, CDR1 is SGHRS, CDR2 YFSETQ. Trimming stripped 7 bases from V and 0 bases from J, with 20 bases between. This CDR3 has 16 amino acids. This chain's CDR3 is CASRPTLRVSSYEQYF. DNA of the CDR3: TGCGCCAGCCGGCCTACACTGAGAGTGAGCTCCTACGAGCAGTACTTC.